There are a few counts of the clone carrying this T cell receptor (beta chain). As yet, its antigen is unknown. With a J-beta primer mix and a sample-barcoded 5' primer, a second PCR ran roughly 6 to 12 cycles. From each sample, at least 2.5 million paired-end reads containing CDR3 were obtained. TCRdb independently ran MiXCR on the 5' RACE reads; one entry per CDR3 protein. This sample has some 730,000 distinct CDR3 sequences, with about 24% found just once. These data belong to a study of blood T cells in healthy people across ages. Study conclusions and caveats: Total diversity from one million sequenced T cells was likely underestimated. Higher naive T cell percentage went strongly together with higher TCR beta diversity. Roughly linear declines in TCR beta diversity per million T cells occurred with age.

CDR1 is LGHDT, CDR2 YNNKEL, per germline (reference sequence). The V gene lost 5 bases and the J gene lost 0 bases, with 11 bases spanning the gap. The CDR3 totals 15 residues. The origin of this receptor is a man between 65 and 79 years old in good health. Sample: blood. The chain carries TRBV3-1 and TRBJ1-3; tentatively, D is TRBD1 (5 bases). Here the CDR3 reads CASSDRTHSGNTIYF. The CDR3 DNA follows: TGTGCCAGCAGCGACCGGACACACTCTGGAAACACCATATATTTT.